The 16 T cell receptor beta chains reported below all come from one sample, sequenced in a study of T cell responses to AZD1222 COVID-19 vaccine. Measured with immunoSEQ multiplex PCR; TCRdb has only the in-frame clones, and not every one. The profile shows 75,000 to 90,000 clones, around 73% of them singletons. Material: peripheral blood, obtained on day 0 of AZD1222 vaccination. Every receptor here comes from an adult in good health.

This clone showed up just once. J is TRBJ2-5 and V is TRBV5-5; D is possibly TRBD1 (5 bases). From germline, CDR1 is SGHKS and CDR2 YYEKEE (reference sequence). V lost 2 bases to trimming and J lost 1 base, with 9 bases between them. The CDR3 has 14 amino acids. CDR3 in amino acids: CASSFPGIQETQYF. The CDR3 DNA sequence: TGTGCCAGCAGCTTCCCAGGGATCCAAGAGACCCAGTACTTC.

V and J are TRBV28 and TRBJ2-7; 9 nucleotides match TRBD1. The ends lost 6 bases at V and 0 bases at J; junction bases unmatched: 6. The CDR3 runs 15 residues. Germline V gene data show CDR1 as MDHEN and CDR2 as SYDVKM. The CDR3 DNA is TGTGCCAGCAGCACCCCGGGACAGGGCTCCTACGAGCAGTACTTC. This gives the protein CASSTPGQGSYEQYF. The variable domain in full, completed from reference TRBV28 and TRBJ2-7, reads DVKVTQSSRYLVKRTGEKVFLECVQDMDHENMFWYRQDPGLGLRLIYFSYDVKMKEKGDIPEGYSVSREKKERFSLILESASTNQTSMYLCASSTPGQGSYEQYFGPGTRLTVT.

The V gene is TRBV6-2 or TRBV6-3, the J gene TRBJ1-1; a weak D match, TRBD1 (5 bases). In germline, CDR1 is MNHEY, CDR2 SVGEGT. The CDR3 runs to 13 residues. V lost 2 bases, J lost 4 bases, and 8 bases lay in between. CDR3 sequence: CASSYAGGTEAFF. Written as DNA, the CDR3 is TGTGCCAGCAGTTACGCCGGGGGCACTGAAGCTTTCTTT.

This sequence joins TRBV28 and TRBJ1-5; D unresolved. CDR3 length: 15 amino acids. The V end lost 5 bases, the J end lost 7 bases, and 18 bases lay between the germline ends. The germline CDR1 and CDR2 sequences are MDHEN and SYDVKM. The CDR3 reads CASSATGRQYQPQHF. The CDR3 DNA reads TGTGCCAGCAGTGCGACGGGTCGACAATACCAGCCCCAGCATTTT.

The chain combines TRBV9 with TRBJ2-1, with D uncertain. V dropped 0 bases and J dropped 2 bases, with 9 bases sitting between them. Germline V gene lookup returns CDR1 SGDLS and CDR2 YYNGEE. The CDR3 contains 15 residues. The CDR3 reads CASSVGVGAYNEQFF. In DNA, the CDR3 is TGTGCCAGCAGCGTAGGGGTAGGCGCCTACAATGAGCAGTTCTTC. The whole variable domain, remainder taken from reference TRBV9 and TRBJ2-1, is DSGVTQTPKHLITATGQRVTLRCSPRSGDLSVYWYQQSLDQGLQFLIQYYNGEERAKGNILERFSAQQFPDLHSELNLSSLELGDSALYFCASSVGVGAYNEQFFGPGTRLTVL.

In its sample, this clone was seen once. The chain combines TRBV6-6 with TRBJ2-7; 8 nucleotides line up with TRBD2. Germline CDR1 is MNHNY and CDR2 is SVGAGI (reference sequence). This CDR3 spans 14 amino acids. V lost 5 bases to trimming and J lost 0 bases; unmatched junction nucleotides: 3. The CDR3 DNA reads TGTGCCAGCAGTACGGGGGGGATCTCCTACGAGCAGTACTTC. This gives the protein CASSTGGISYEQYF.

The genes are TRBV12-3 or TRBV12-4 and TRBJ2-5; no clear D. The CDR3 consists of 13 residues. V lost 3 bases, J lost 0 bases, and 5 bases lay in between. The DNA for the CDR3 is TGTGCCAGCAGTTTTTGGAACCAAGAGACCCAGTACTTC. This codes for CASSFWNQETQYF.

The chain carries TRBV5-4 and TRBJ2-7, with D perhaps matching TRBD1 (6 bases). Trimming removed 0 bases from V and 0 bases from J, with 10 bases in between. The CDR3 covers 15 residues. Germline assignment: CDR1 SGHNT and CDR2 YYREEE (reference sequence). The CDR3 nucleotides are TGTGCCAGCAGCTTGGGGACAGTGAGCTCCTACGAGCAGTACTTC. Residues: CASSLGTVSSYEQYF.

The chain uses TRBV25-1 and TRBJ2-5; possibly TRBD1 for D (6 bases). The CDR3 totals 14 residues. Germline V gives CDR1 MGHDK, CDR2 SYGVNS. Trimming took off 4 bases at V and 7 bases at J, with 16 bases between the two ends. The CDR3 DNA sequence: TGTGCCAGCAGTGTACAAGGGGGTGGAGCGACCCAGTACTTC. Its protein is CASSVQGGGATQYF.

The sample holds one count of this clone. The V and J genes are TRBV2 and TRBJ1-3; possibly TRBD1 for D (5 bases). Trimming removed 7 bases at V and 4 bases at J, with 14 bases between. Germline CDR1 SNHLY, CDR2 FYNNEI. This CDR3 contains 14 residues. CDR3 in DNA: TGTGCCAGCACAGAACAGGTACCAGGAAACACCATATATTTT. It is translated as CASTEQVPGNTIYF.

A few counts support this clone. The chain uses TRBV6-6 and TRBJ2-5; TRBD1 might be the D (6 bases). V was clipped by 0 bases and J by 3 bases, with 11 bases between them. Germline lookup yields CDR1 MNHNY and CDR2 SVGAGI (reference sequence). The CDR3 extends over 15 amino acids. CDR3 DNA sequence: TGTGCCAGCAGTTACTCGAAACAGGGAGAAGAGACCCAGTACTTC. Its translation: CASSYSKQGEETQYF.

V is TRBV13 and J is TRBJ2-5; possible D gene TRBD2, 6 bases. This CDR3 has 16 residues. The germline gives CDR1 PRHDT, CDR2 FYEKMQ (reference sequence). Trimming left V 2 bases short and J 2 bases short, with 15 bases between. In DNA form, the CDR3 reads TGTGCCAGCAGCTTACAAATAGCGGTAGAACAAGAGACCCAGTACTTC. Its translation is CASSLQIAVEQETQYF.

The chain recombines TRBV7-2 with TRBJ2-3; D is perhaps TRBD1 or TRBD2 (5 bases each). The CDR3 loop spans 16 amino acids. Trimming stripped 5 bases from V and 0 bases from J, with 15 bases between. Per the germline V gene, CDR1 is SGHTA and CDR2 is FQGNSA. CDR3 amino acids: CASSLGTGSSTDTQYF. The DNA of the CDR3 is TGTGCCAGCAGCCTTGGGACCGGCTCTAGCACAGATACGCAGTATTTT.

This chain joins TRBV27 and TRBJ2-7; 7 nucleotides agree with TRBD2. The V gene end was trimmed by 5 bases and the J gene end by 1 base; junction bases not matched to a gene: 11. CDR3 size: 16 residues. Germline values: CDR1 MNHEY, CDR2 SMNVEV (reference sequence). The CDR3 spells CASSTLGGGWSYEQYF. CDR3 nucleotide sequence: TGTGCCAGCAGTACACTTGGCGGGGGATGGTCCTACGAGCAGTACTTC.

The CDR3 DNA follows: TGTGCCAGCAGCGCCCAATCCTACGAGCAGTACTTC. Its translation: CASSAQSYEQYF. This rearrangement joins TRBV7-9 to TRBJ2-7; D ambiguous. The germline CDR1 and CDR2 sequences are SEHNR and FQNEAQ (reference sequence). CDR3 length: 12 residues. Trimming took off 5 bases at V and 1 base at J, with 6 bases between the two ends.

The chain carries TRBV19 and TRBJ1-2; 7 bases are a match to TRBD1. The germline V gene has CDR1 LNHDA and CDR2 SQIVND (reference sequence). V was clipped by 7 bases and J by 9 bases; unmatched bases: 14. This CDR3 contains 14 residues. CDR3 in amino acids: CASTLDRATTSYTF. The CDR3 DNA reads as TGTGCCAGTACCCTCGACAGGGCCACTACAAGCTACACCTTC.